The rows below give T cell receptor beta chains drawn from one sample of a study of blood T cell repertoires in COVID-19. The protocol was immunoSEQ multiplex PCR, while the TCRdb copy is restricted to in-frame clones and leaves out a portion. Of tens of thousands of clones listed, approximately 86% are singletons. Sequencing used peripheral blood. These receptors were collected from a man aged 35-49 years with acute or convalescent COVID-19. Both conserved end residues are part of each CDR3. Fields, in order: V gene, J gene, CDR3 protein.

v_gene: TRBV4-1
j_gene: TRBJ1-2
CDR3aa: CASSQVNYGYTF

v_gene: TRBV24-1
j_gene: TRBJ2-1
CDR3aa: CATSDPIDSLPYNEQFF

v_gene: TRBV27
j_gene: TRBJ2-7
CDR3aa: CASRQNRGPYEQYF

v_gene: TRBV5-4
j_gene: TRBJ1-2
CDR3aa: CASSHEVDADYGYTF

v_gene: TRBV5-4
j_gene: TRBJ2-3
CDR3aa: CASSLRGSTDTQYF

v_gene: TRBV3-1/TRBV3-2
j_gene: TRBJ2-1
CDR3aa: CASSGSPSSYNEQFF

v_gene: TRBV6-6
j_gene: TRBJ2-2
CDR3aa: CASSPRSSGANTGELFF

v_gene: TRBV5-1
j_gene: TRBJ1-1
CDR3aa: CASSEGGFGVNTEAFF

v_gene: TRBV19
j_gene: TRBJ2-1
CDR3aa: CASSTFNEQFF

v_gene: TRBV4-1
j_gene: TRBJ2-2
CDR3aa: CASSPHRQGGELFF

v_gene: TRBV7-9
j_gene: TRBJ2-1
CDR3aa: CASSLAAEASQFF

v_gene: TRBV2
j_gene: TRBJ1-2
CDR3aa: CAQRVLKGYTF

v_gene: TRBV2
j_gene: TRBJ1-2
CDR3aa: CASRAWDSSTATF

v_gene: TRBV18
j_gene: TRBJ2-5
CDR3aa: CASSPPGTEETQYF

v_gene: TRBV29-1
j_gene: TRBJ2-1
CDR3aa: CSGQLLNEQFF

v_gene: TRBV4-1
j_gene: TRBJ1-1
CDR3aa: CASSQSQTVYTEAFF

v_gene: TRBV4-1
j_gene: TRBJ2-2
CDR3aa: CASSHLLTSGGANTGELFF

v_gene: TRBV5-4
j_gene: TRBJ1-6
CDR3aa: CASSLVGNSPLHF

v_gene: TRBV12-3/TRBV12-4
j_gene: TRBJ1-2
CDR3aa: CASSLRDREGYTF

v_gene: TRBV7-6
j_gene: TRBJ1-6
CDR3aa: CASSLAPNGESSYNSPLHF

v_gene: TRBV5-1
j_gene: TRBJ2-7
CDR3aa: CASRLVPGQGYEQYF

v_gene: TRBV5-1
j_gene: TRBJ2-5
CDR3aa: CASSPGQGQETQYF

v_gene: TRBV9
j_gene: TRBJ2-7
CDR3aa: CASSGGTYEQYF

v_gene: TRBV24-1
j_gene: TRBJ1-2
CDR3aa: CATSDTQQGAHGYTF

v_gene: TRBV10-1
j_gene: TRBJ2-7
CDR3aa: CASRSASGRRTSSYEQYF

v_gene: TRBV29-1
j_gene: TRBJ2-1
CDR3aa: CSVGQGGAYNEQFF

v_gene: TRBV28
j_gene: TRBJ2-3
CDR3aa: CASSTLSVDRGTDTQYF

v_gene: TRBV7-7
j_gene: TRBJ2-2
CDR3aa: CASSSRVGNTGELFF

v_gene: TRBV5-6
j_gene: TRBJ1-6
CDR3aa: CASSLAGYENSPLHF

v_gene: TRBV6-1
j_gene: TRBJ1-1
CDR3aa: CASSEIGGVNTEAFF

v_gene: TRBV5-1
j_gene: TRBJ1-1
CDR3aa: CASSSSGGTEAFF

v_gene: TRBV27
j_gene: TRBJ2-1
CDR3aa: CASSQTLSGGLHNEQFF

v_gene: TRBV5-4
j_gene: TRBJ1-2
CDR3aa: CASSSDRGLSGYTF

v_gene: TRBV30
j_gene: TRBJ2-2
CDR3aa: CAWTPGTNHGELFF

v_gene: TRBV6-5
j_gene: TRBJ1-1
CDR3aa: CASSRTEGNTEAFF

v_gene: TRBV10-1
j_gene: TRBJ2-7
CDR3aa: CASSGSGYYEQYF

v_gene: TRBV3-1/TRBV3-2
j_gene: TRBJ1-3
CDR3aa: CASKGRGSGNTIYF

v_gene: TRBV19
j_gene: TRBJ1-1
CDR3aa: CASSIDDTGSKAFF

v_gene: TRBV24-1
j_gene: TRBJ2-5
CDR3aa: CATSDLKFGGMETQYF

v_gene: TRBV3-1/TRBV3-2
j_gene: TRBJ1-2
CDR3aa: CASSLGTGSNYGYTF

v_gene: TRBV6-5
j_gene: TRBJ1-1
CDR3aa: CASKNYEGFF

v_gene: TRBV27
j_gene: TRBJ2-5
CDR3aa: CASSLSMRAPRNF

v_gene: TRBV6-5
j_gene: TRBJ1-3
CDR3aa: CASSLGQGAGNTIYF

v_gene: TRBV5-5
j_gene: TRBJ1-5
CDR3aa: CASSLPTGDYSNQPQHF

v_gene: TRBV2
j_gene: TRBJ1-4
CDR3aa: CASRANEKLFF

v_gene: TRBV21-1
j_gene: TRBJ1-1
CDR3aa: CASSKEDPGSQEAFF

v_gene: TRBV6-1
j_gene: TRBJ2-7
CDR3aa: CASSEAQGTSSYEQYF

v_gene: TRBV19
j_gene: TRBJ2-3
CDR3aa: CASSTPLILAGVTDTQYF

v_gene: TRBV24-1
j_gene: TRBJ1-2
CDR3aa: CATSEGLGGYTF

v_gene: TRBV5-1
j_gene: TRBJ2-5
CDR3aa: CASSDLTGGETQYF

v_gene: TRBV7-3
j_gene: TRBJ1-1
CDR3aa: CASSPAATGMITEAFF

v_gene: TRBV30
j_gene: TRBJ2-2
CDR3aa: CAWSTGAGVQGTGELFF

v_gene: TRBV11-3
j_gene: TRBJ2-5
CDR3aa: CASTPPGSRQETQYF

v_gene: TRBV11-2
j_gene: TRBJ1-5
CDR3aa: CASSPGGTRGAQPQHF

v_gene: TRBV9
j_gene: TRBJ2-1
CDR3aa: CASSVGGSNEQFF